This TCR beta chain was recovered during a study of cytomegalovirus exposure and HLA in healthy donors (dated by TCRdb to about 2017). As for the study more broadly: According to an earlier analysis of around 600 of the donors, about 179 million T cells yielded 120 million or so unique TCR beta sequences and 276 Gb of sequence data. Donor age, sex, ethnicity and CMV serostatus were compiled together with the repertoire data. A later genetic analysis took genome-wide SNP genotypes for about 65% of the 666 donors and used that subset as a discovery cohort. To study patterns of TCR occurrence, a later analysis re-analyzed previously published TCR beta repertoires from 500 to 850 donors and added high-resolution HLA genotyping. All discovery cohort repertoires had been generated using a single sequencing platform. The later analysis used no new phenotypic data to find candidate immune exposures, relying instead on TCR beta sequences and their occurrence across donors. An early release that covered more than 550 HLA-typed donors contained about 290 gigabases of sequencing data and around 80 million unique TCR sequences. An earlier analysis of some 600 of the donors applied high-throughput TCR beta sequencing to assess whether each TCR beta V gene segment acted as functional or pseudogenic. A separate validation cohort of about 110 different subjects was used in addition to the 666-subject first cohort. The aim of the study was to test whether cataloging public T cell receptors could identify signatures of past pathogen exposure. High-throughput TCR immunosequencing, statistical association of individual TCRs with disease status, and machine learning were combined to predict cytomegalovirus infection status. The study profiled the T cell repertoires of some 610 subjects by immunosequencing and related them to cytomegalovirus serostatus. Both class I and class II loci were covered by HLA typing, at four-digit resolution. Among some 410 genotyped donors of the cohort, an average of 235,054 unique TCR beta nucleotide sequences were sequenced per donor, about a sixth of them non-productive. Of the 350 to 450 genotyped donors, around 81% fell in the genetic ancestry cluster associated with self-reported Caucasian donors. Typing coverage differed by locus: A, B, C, DRB1 and DQB1 were typed in roughly 620-640 donors, DQA1 in approximately 520, DPA1 in 600 to 610, and DPB1 in around 490. Roughly five DR-DQ haplotypes were treated as single units for association and clustering because of strong linkage in the cohort.

Library construction relied on the immunoSEQ multiplex PCR assay. For the multiplex PCR, a mixture combining 60 forward primers for TCR Vbeta segments and 13 reverse primers for TCR Jbeta segments was used. Amplification of the CDR3 region of rearranged TCR beta genes was performed with a multiplex PCR assay on genomic DNA. Amplified TCR beta libraries were sequenced as 87-base-pair reads on the Illumina HiSeq System. On the authors' methods: A later analysis tallied around 80 million unique TCR beta chains across the 610 or so repertoires, and about 10 million of those chains were shared by two or more donors. To remove PCR and sequencing errors, raw reads were error-corrected and collapsed into unique sequences using a nearest-neighbor algorithm that merged closely related sequences. Alignment of CDR3 sequences to IMGT reference sequences was used to assign V, D and J gene segments. For a sequence to be retained, at least a six-nucleotide match to both a V gene segment and a J gene segment was required. A rearrangement was called productive if the CDR3 had no stop codons and remained in frame with V and J, and every other rearrangement was called non-productive. CDR3 was defined according to IMGT convention as the region running from the second conserved V-encoded cysteine to the conserved J-encoded phenylalanine. Sequences without an unambiguous match to a single V gene segment were excluded from the earlier analysis of a few hundred of the donors. In an earlier analysis of about 590 of the donors, a V segment was called functional when productive rearrangements were above 56.7%, and segregating when the standard deviation between donors exceeded 5%. A statistical classification framework was built to diagnose cytomegalovirus status from the catalog of TCR beta chain sequences. In a later analysis, V and J genes were assigned by comparing TCR nucleotide sequences against IMGT/GENE-DB human TR gene sequences. A later analysis assigned CDR3 sequences and most-parsimonious VDJ recombination scenarios with the TCRdist pipeline. In a later analysis, every TCR beta chain was defined by the combination of its CDR3 amino acid sequence and its V-gene family, and reads without a unique V-gene family were dropped. As a way to deal with suspected cross-contamination and a sequencing artifact, a later analysis dropped 450 to 600 nucleotide sequences that were highly shared and had low generation probability. For each public chain, a later analysis derived a clonal expansion index from normalized ranks of inferred template counts within each repertoire. In a later analysis, generation probabilities were computed with a VDJ recombination model fitted to out-of-frame rearrangements, and the resulting probabilities were checked against IGoR. In a later analysis, TCR-TCR, TCR-HLA and TCR-CMV co-occurrence was scored with hypergeometric tests, and a repertoire-size bias correction was applied to TCR pairs. A later analysis estimated false discovery rates by permuting HLA or CMV assignments 20 times. A later analysis grouped co-occurring TCRs with DBSCAN, adding TCRdist sequence similarity when clustering within HLA-allele-positive subsets. Repertoires with fewer than 30,000 or more than 120,000 public chains were left out of co-occurrence clustering, as were five repertoires with anomalous nucleotide sharing. TCRdb stores this immuneACCESS table with in-frame sequences only. Part of the clones is absent; in the studies checked, under half of the shortfall reflects unresolved V genes, and no reason is known for the rest. V, J and clone size were drawn from that table, and D and trimming were deduced from the DNA. The sample data list about 160,000 clones, and roughly three quarters of these were observed just once. Around 3.1% of the sample is held by the ten biggest clonotypes.

Findings and caveats that apply to the study as a whole: The presence/absence analyses assumed that sequencing depth was roughly uniform across donors, and that assumption may not be true. Because the 87-base-pair reads could not distinguish some IMGT-functional V segments, including TRBV6-2 and TRBV6-3, those segments were excluded. In an earlier analysis of roughly 560 of the donors, most TCR beta V segments were observed in productive rearrangements about 87% or about 30% of the time, broadly matching IMGT annotations. Because HLA typing was unavailable for some donors at each locus, only the typed subset was used in association tests. In a later genetic analysis, fewer N-insertions in productive TCRs were reported among donors in an Asian-associated ancestry cluster than the approximately 670-donor mean. A cluster of highly shared sequence variants was judged likely to be a technical artifact of the sequencing pipeline. In a later analysis, the rate of TCR association differed among HLA loci, with DRB1 alleles having the most associated TCRs and HLA-C alleles having the fewest. The classifier was reported to diagnose cytomegalovirus status with high specificity and sensitivity in both the original and validation cohorts. The cohort was sequenced for TCR beta chains only, and without alpha or paired-chain data the features that could be detected were limited. V-gene and J-gene trimming of TCR beta chains was associated with a missense DCLRE1C variant in a later genetic analysis, and the association was replicated in an independent cohort. The only immune exposure information available for the cohort was CMV serostatus. A further reported finding was that TCR beta sequences accurately predicted the HLA-A and HLA-B alleles for most subjects in the first cohort. While some public TCRs were present in many individuals, most TCR sequences turned up only very rarely across donors. In a later analysis, most CMV-associated TCR beta chains were found to appear HLA-restricted, with HLA associations seemingly driven largely by CMV exposure. Correlated functional status among segregating V segments might be attributable to linkage disequilibrium, but an unknown experimental factor could not be ruled out. It was suggested by the authors that the approach could potentially be generalized to other disease states and immunological phenotypes. A total of some 180 TCR beta chains were listed by the study as associated with cytomegalovirus. Strong co-occurrence of HLA alleles, especially DR and DQ, made assigning TCR associations to individual alleles difficult. Some 15 rarely observed V segments, including chromosome 9 orphons, were excluded from the earlier analysis of some 590 of the donors because counts were too low. In a later analysis, several top co-occurrence clusters were reported to appear linked to parvovirus B19, influenza, CMV and Epstein-Barr virus. Three of the identified cytomegalovirus-associated TCR beta chains were confirmed in vitro to be specific for cytomegalovirus antigens. Specific HLA alleles were associated with around 18,000 TCR beta sequences at a false discovery rate of 0.05 in a later analysis. Compared with equally common non-associated chains, HLA-associated TCR beta chains in a later analysis were more clonally expanded and had lower generation probabilities.

From a lookup of the germline V gene, CDR1 and CDR2 are SNHLY and FYNNEI. CDR3 length: 14 amino acids, cysteine to phenylalanine. Here the CDR3 DNA is all that survives: 42 bases in frame from base 1. The V end loses 10 bases and the J end loses 3 bases, and a stretch of 19 bases separates them. The cohort comprised fewer than 700 healthy bone marrow donors. All cohort members were sampled while nominally healthy, although unrecorded immune exposures were likely present. The donor tested CMV seropositive and was one of the 289 seropositive cohort members. A peripheral blood sample was provided by each donor, and peripheral blood mononuclear cells were used for TCR beta sequencing. Genomic DNA was extracted from the blood cell samples with the Qiagen DNeasy Blood Extraction Kit. For this clone: No cognate antigen has been identified for it. The record has no base qualities; no much larger clone is one base away.

Sequencing used PBMCs. This clonotype was sampled from a woman aged 45-65 years in good health and CMV-seropositive. The chain uses TRBV2 and TRBJ2-7; perhaps TRBD2 is the D gene, with 5 bases matching. The sequence in DNA is TGTGCCACATCTCCCGGTAGAGGGTACTACGAGCAGTACTTC. It translates to CATSPGRGYYEQYF.